The rows below give T cell receptor beta chains drawn from one sample of a study of cytotoxic CD8 clonotypes in ibrutinib-treated CLL. Some clones are missing from TCRdb's copy, which holds only in-frame ones; the method was immunoSEQ multiplex PCR. The sample lists tens of thousands of clones; roughly 86% were seen once. The source was PBMCs, collected before ibrutinib treatment. Every receptor here comes from a human donor with chronic lymphocytic leukemia. The CDR3 runs from the conserved cysteine through the conserved F or W. Each record gives: clone size, V gene, J gene, CDR3 length, D gene, CDR3 protein, CDR3 DNA. A D gene is named only where the DNA matches it firmly. Only part of the rows carry a size: once, few, many, or a class if the clone is expanded.

>once|TRBV5-6|TRBJ2-7|13|TRBD2
CASGLAGGYEQYF
TGTGCCAGCGGGCTAGCGGGAGGCTACGAGCAGTACTTC
>-|TRBV27|TRBJ2-1|17|TRBD1
CASTPKIQGGHNNEQFF
TGTGCCAGCACGCCTAAGATCCAAGGGGGCCACAACAATGAGCAGTTCTTC
>-|TRBV6-6|TRBJ1-1|15|-
CASTPGSTGGTEAFF
TGTGCCAGCACCCCGGGTTCAACGGGGGGCACTGAAGCTTTCTTT
>-|TRBV15|TRBJ2-2|17|-
CATSRDRASPGTGELFF
TGTGCCACCAGCAGAGATAGGGCTAGTCCTGGCACCGGGGAGCTGTTTTTT
>-|TRBV20-1|TRBJ1-1|11|-
CSASRSTGAFF
TGCAGTGCTAGCCGCTCCACGGGAGCTTTCTTT
>-|TRBV7-2|TRBJ2-5|16|TRBD1
CASSQGARMNQETQYF
TGTGCCAGCAGCCAGGGGGCTAGGATGAACCAAGAGACCCAGTACTTC
>few|TRBV2|TRBJ1-3|16|TRBD1
CASSELQGISGNTIYF
TGTGCCAGCAGTGAGCTACAGGGGATCTCTGGAAACACCATATATTTT
>-|TRBV6-6|TRBJ2-2|14|TRBD2
CASRLAGGGGELFF
TGTGCCAGCAGACTAGCGGGAGGCGGCGGGGAGCTGTTTTTT
>-|TRBV5-1|TRBJ1-1|15|TRBD1
CASSITDRGNTEAFF
TGCGCCAGCAGCATCACCGACAGGGGGAACACTGAAGCTTTCTTT
>-|TRBV28|TRBJ2-7|13|-
CASFSGSTYEQYF
TGTGCCAGTTTCTCTGGCAGCACCTACGAGCAGTACTTC
>-|TRBV7-2|TRBJ1-2|12|-
CASSPPGDSYTF
TGTGCCAGCAGCCCCCCGGGGGATTCTTACACCTTC